This T cell receptor (beta chain) is drawn from a study of cytomegalovirus exposure and HLA in healthy donors. Study-wide context: Earlier work reported 95 million to 130 million unique TCR beta sequences from about 180 million T cells. Study-wide results and limits: Compared with the roughly 700-donor mean, an Asian-associated ancestry cluster reportedly had fewer N-insertions, according to a later analysis. In a later analysis, across HLA loci, associated TCR counts were highest for DRB1, lowest for HLA-C. Associated with HLA alleles at 0.05 false discovery rate in a later analysis were around 15,000 TCR beta sequences.

PCR amplification relied on 60 Vbeta primers (plus 13 Jbeta primers). Data came from immunoSEQ multiplex PCR; TCRdb stores just in-frame clones and leaves some out. The table has about 200,000 clones, 60% to 80% seen once. Worth noting for this clone: What it binds is unknown.

This clonotype was obtained from a male donor in good health and CMV-seronegative. The specimen sequenced was PBMCs.

CDR3 sequence: CASSSGRRGMNNSPLHF. The CDR3 DNA follows: TGTGCCAGCAGCTCTGGGCGCCGGGGGATGAATAATTCACCCCTCCACTTT. The gene calls are TRBV7-9 and TRBJ1-6; maybe TRBD1 (5 bases). Per germline, CDR1 SEHNR and CDR2 FQNEAQ (reference sequence). The CDR3 contains 17 residues. Trimming took off 4 bases at V and 5 bases at J, with 18 bases between the two ends.